The clone carrying this TCR beta chain was picked up a small number of times. The sample belongs to a study of T-cell memory formation after mild COVID-19. MiXCR was run by TCRdb on the 5' RACE reads, yielding one entry per CDR3 protein. Among a few hundred thousand distinct CDR3 sequences, roughly 19% were seen once, and the ten largest hold more than 20%. V gave up 0 bases and J gave up 6 bases; unmatched junction bases: 4. Germline CDR1 and CDR2: MGHRA and YSYEKL. The CDR3 sequence is 14 residues long. V is TRBV4-1 and J is TRBJ1-1, with TRBD1 matching over 7 bases. Sequenced material: PBMCs or a T cell subset sorted from them (not recorded which). The TCR comes from a man between 18 and 29 years old who had mild COVID-19 (a few samples of this study predate the infection). Cell type and time point are not known. The CDR3 DNA reads as TGCGCCAGCAGCCAAGAAAAGGGGGCGGCTGAAGCTTTCTTT. Amino acids: CASSQEKGAAEAFF.